Listed below are T cell receptor beta chains from one sample, sequenced in a study of shared clonotypes between healthy human individuals. Using immunoSEQ multiplex PCR, the repertoire was profiled, and TCRdb retains in-frame clones only, with some absent. Found here are approximately 2,200,000 clones, approximately 94% of them singletons; the top ten hold more than 1.5%. Sequencing input: naive CD8+ T cells from PBMCs. These receptors came from a man younger than 35 in good health. Some clones in this sample may be carry-over from other donors' samples. Each CDR3 is given with its conserved first and last residue. The order of the fields is CDR3 protein, CDR3 DNA, J gene, clone size, V gene, D gene. D genes are given only for firm matches. Clone size is stated in some rows and not others, as once, few, many or a class when expanded.

CASSLVSGAYNEQFF | TGTGCCAGCAGCTTAGTTAGCGGGGCCTACAATGAGCAGTTCTTC | TRBJ2-1 | - | TRBV11-2 | TRBD2
CATSTRQGKEAFF | TGTGCCACCAGCACTAGACAGGGGAAGGAGGCTTTCTTT | TRBJ1-1 | - | TRBV15 | TRBD1
CASSLGLGGDLREQYF | TGCGCCAGCAGCTTGGGTCTCGGGGGGGATTTGAGGGAGCAGTACTTC | TRBJ2-7 | once | TRBV5-1 | TRBD2
CATSTLGAGGLDEQFF | TGTGCCACCAGCACCCTTGGGGCGGGAGGGTTAGACGAGCAGTTCTTC | TRBJ2-1 | - | TRBV15 | TRBD2
CASSSGTGSYEQYF | TGTGCCAGCAGCTCCGGGACAGGGTCCTACGAGCAGTACTTC | TRBJ2-7 | few | TRBV7-9 | TRBD1
CASSFRGNEQFF | TGTGCCAGCAGCTTCAGGGGCAATGAGCAGTTCTTC | TRBJ2-1 | - | TRBV7-2 | -
CASSLGAGRETQYF | TGTGCCAGCAGCTTAGGGGCGGGCCGGGAGACCCAGTACTTC | TRBJ2-5 | - | TRBV11-2 | -
CASSSRGDPDTQYF | TGTGCCAGCAGTTCGCGGGGGGACCCAGATACGCAGTATTTT | TRBJ2-3 | - | TRBV28 | TRBD2
CATLWEARDTQYF | TGTGCCACCCTCTGGGAGGCAAGGGATACGCAGTATTTT | TRBJ2-3 | - | TRBV28 | -
CASSSPRELPSNTGELFF | TGCGCCAGCAGCTCCCCCCGTGAACTTCCCTCGAACACCGGGGAGCTGTTTTTT | TRBJ2-2 | once | TRBV5-1 | -
CASSQFGDSYEQYF | TGCGCCAGCAGCCAATTCGGGGATTCCTACGAGCAGTACTTC | TRBJ2-7 | - | TRBV4-3 | -
CASSLYRIYGYTF | TGTGCCAGCAGTTTATACAGGATTTATGGCTACACCTTC | TRBJ1-2 | - | TRBV28 | -
CASSVSGRVETQYF | TGTGCCAGCAGCGTCAGCGGGAGGGTTGAGACCCAGTACTTC | TRBJ2-5 | - | TRBV9 | TRBD2
CASSFSVSSTDTQYF | TGTGCCAGCAGCTTTAGCGTCTCGAGCACAGATACGCAGTATTTT | TRBJ2-3 | - | TRBV7-3 | -